This is a list of T cell receptor beta chains from one sample in a study of T cells expressing NK-cell markers. Following a re-call of the 5' RACE reads, TCRdb has one entry per CDR3 protein and lacks DNA. This table holds approximately 550,000 distinct CDR3 sequences. The sample taken for sequencing was blood T cells: a sorted CD56 or NKG2C T cell subset, CD4+ or CD8+ T cells, or bulk PBMC T cells (not recorded which). The source is a man younger than 35 in good health. Each CDR3 is given with its conserved first and last residue.

j_call: TRBJ2-2
v_call: TRBV6-5
cdr3_aa: CASSYTTSGRTGELFF

j_call: TRBJ1-2
v_call: TRBV5-1
cdr3_aa: CASSLVVGGRGYTF

j_call: TRBJ2-6
v_call: TRBV6-5
cdr3_aa: CASSYGTARSGANVLTF

j_call: TRBJ1-2
v_call: TRBV12-3/TRBV12-4
cdr3_aa: CACRGLSQGYTF

j_call: TRBJ1-4
v_call: TRBV4-1
cdr3_aa: CASSQDLQVGLSDEKLFF

j_call: TRBJ2-6
v_call: TRBV6-2/TRBV6-3
cdr3_aa: CASSYSKGSLSGANVLTF

j_call: TRBJ2-1
v_call: TRBV12-3/TRBV12-4
cdr3_aa: CASSPSGRGWYNEQFF

j_call: TRBJ2-3
v_call: TRBV12-3/TRBV12-4
cdr3_aa: CASSFGGLLPGFTDTQYF

j_call: TRBJ1-2
v_call: TRBV20-1
cdr3_aa: CSATGINYGYTF

j_call: TRBJ2-2
v_call: TRBV7-8
cdr3_aa: CASSSWTGFGELFF

j_call: TRBJ2-7
v_call: TRBV4-3
cdr3_aa: CASSQGANYEQYF

j_call: TRBJ2-2
v_call: TRBV20-1
cdr3_aa: CSAKTGSLAGELFF

j_call: TRBJ1-1
v_call: TRBV2
cdr3_aa: CASSGHGITEAFF

j_call: TRBJ2-3
v_call: TRBV20-1
cdr3_aa: CSARAGSPTDTQYF

j_call: TRBJ2-7
v_call: TRBV10-3
cdr3_aa: CAIGGTAYEQYF

j_call: TRBJ2-1
v_call: TRBV21-1
cdr3_aa: CASIHRQGTSYNEQFF

j_call: TRBJ1-1
v_call: TRBV5-1
cdr3_aa: CASSPGQGKGAEAFF

j_call: TRBJ2-1
v_call: TRBV28
cdr3_aa: CASREAGASYNEQFF

j_call: TRBJ2-2
v_call: TRBV7-9
cdr3_aa: CASSLSQGGTGELFF

j_call: TRBJ1-2
v_call: TRBV11-2
cdr3_aa: CASSSQLLTSAGGNYGYTF

j_call: TRBJ1-1
v_call: TRBV20-1
cdr3_aa: CSARRAGAAEAFF

j_call: TRBJ1-2
v_call: TRBV6-1
cdr3_aa: CASTPGHLKDYGYTF

j_call: TRBJ2-7
v_call: TRBV29-1
cdr3_aa: CSVGEGSGPYEQYF

j_call: TRBJ1-1
v_call: TRBV4-3
cdr3_aa: CASSQVGPPARRTEAFF

j_call: TRBJ2-6
v_call: TRBV7-2
cdr3_aa: CASSLAGNTMYGANVLTF

j_call: TRBJ2-7
v_call: TRBV7-6
cdr3_aa: CASSSALRGNSYEQYF

j_call: TRBJ2-4
v_call: TRBV2
cdr3_aa: CASNDHRTQAKNIQYF

j_call: TRBJ2-1
v_call: TRBV5-5
cdr3_aa: CASSGGLLSYNEQFF

j_call: TRBJ2-7
v_call: TRBV25-1
cdr3_aa: CASSEVAREQYF

j_call: TRBJ2-1
v_call: TRBV12-3/TRBV12-4
cdr3_aa: CASLILGTYNEQFF